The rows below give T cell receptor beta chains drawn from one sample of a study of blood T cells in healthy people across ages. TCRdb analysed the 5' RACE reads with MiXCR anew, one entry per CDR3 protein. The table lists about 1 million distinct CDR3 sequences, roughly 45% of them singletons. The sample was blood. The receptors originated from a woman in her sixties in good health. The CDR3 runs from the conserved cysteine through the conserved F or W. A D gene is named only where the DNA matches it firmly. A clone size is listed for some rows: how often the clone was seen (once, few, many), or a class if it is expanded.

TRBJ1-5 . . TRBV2 CASSGARNQPQHF TGTGCCAGCAGTGGGGCTCGCAATCAGCCCCAGCATTTT
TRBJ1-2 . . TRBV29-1 CSPWGGPGYTF TGCAGTCCCTGGGGGGGGCCTGGCTACACCTTC
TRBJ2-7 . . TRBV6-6 CASSYGLASYEQYF TGTGCCAGCAGTTACGGGCTAGCCTCCTACGAGCAGTACTTC
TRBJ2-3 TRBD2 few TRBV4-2 CASSQAYGTSGSVGDTDTQYF TGTGCCAGCAGCCAAGCGTACGGGACTAGCGGGAGTGTGGGGGACACAGATACGCAGTATTTT
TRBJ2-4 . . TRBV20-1 CSATFLAGGAKNIQYF TGCAGTGCTACCTTCCTAGCCGGGGGAGCCAAAAACATTCAGTACTTC
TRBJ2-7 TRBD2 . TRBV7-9 CASAPRGGSAYEQYF TGTGCCAGCGCCCCGAGGGGAGGGAGTGCCTACGAGCAGTACTTC
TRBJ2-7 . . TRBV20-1 CSARDVVGIDEQYF TGCAGTGCTAGAGATGTGGTAGGGATAGACGAGCAGTACTTC
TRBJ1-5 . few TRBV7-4 CASSLRALSNNQPQHF TGTGCCAGCAGCTTAAGGGCTTTGAGTAACAATCAGCCCCAGCATTTT
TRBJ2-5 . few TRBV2 CASSDLGGQETQYF TGTGCCAGCTCCGATCTAGGAGGCCAAGAGACCCAGTACTTC
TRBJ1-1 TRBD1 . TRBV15 CATNDRVPVGTEAFF TGTGCCACCAACGACAGGGTTCCTGTGGGCACTGAAGCTTTCTTT
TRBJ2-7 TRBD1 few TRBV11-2 CASSSRGQGADEQYF TGTGCCAGCAGCTCCCGAGGACAGGGGGCAGACGAGCAGTACTTC
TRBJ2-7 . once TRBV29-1 CSVEGTSYNEQYF TGCAGCGTTGAAGGGACCAGCTACAATGAGCAGTACTTC
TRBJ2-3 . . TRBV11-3 CASSLGGPLTDTQYF TGTGCCAGCAGCTTAGGAGGCCCTCTCACAGATACGCAGTATTTT
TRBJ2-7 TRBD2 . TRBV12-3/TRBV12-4 CASSQYPGLGSYEQYF TGTGCCAGCAGTCAATACCCGGGACTAGGGTCCTACGAGCAGTACTTC
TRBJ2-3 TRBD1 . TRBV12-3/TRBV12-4 CASSSGQPSTDTQYF TGCGCCAGCAGTTCGGGACAGCCTAGCACAGATACGCAGTATTTT
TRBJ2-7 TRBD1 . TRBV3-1 CASSQRGQGAGEQYF TGTGCCAGCAGCCAAAGGGGACAGGGGGCTGGGGAGCAGTACTTC
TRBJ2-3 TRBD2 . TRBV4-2 CASRQGLAEGTDTQYF TGTGCCAGCAGACAAGGACTAGCGGAGGGCACAGATACGCAGTATTTT
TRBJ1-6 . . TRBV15 CATSTVYPDNSPLHF TGTGCCACCAGCACGGTGTACCCGGATAATTCACCCCTCCACTTT
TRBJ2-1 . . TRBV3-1 CAGSHTGGGNEQFF TGTGCCGGCAGTCACACAGGGGGGGGCAATGAGCAGTTCTTC
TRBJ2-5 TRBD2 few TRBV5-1 CASSSLAGRKETQYF TGCGCCAGCAGCTCACTAGCGGGACGAAAAGAGACCCAGTACTTC
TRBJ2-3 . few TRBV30 CAWSVRLASGTDTQYF TGTGCCTGGAGTGTACGTTTGGCTAGTGGCACAGATACGCAGTATTTT
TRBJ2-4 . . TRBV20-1 CSARVSGKNIQYF TGCAGTGCTAGAGTTAGCGGCAAAAACATTCAGTACTTC
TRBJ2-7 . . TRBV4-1 CASSQDFTTTAYEQYF TGCGCCAGCAGCCAAGATTTCACAACCACCGCCTACGAGCAGTACTTC
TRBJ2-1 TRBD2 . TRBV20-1 CSAKAGTARSYNEQFF TGCAGTGCTAAAGCGGGAACGGCCCGCTCCTACAATGAGCAGTTCTTC
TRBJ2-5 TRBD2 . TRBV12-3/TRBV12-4 CATGASGGLQETQYF TGTGCCACCGGGGCTAGCGGTGGTCTTCAAGAGACCCAGTACTTC
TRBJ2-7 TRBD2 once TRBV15 CATSRGLAGGPGEQYF TGTGCCACCAGCAGAGGGCTAGCGGGAGGGCCTGGTGAGCAGTACTTC
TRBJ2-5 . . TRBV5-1 CASSLASFMETQYF TGCGCCAGCAGCTTGGCCTCCTTTATGGAGACCCAGTACTTC
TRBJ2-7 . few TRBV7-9 CASSLSSGYYEQYF TGTGCCAGCAGCTTGTCCAGCGGCTACTACGAGCAGTACTTC
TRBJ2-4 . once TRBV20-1 CSASHDRGAKNIQYF TGCAGTGCTAGCCACGACCGGGGAGCCAAAAACATTCAGTACTTC
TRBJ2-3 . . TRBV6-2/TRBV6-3 CASSYSGGYGGPLTDTQYF TGTGCCAGCAGTTACTCGGGGGGCTACGGAGGGCCCTTGACAGATACGCAGTATTTT
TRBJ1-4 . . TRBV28 CASSLARGAHEKLFF TGTGCCAGCAGTTTGGCGCGTGGGGCTCATGAAAAACTGTTTTTT
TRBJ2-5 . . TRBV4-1 CASSNKGGGEETQYF TGCGCCAGCAGCAACAAGGGTGGCGGGGAAGAGACCCAGTACTTC
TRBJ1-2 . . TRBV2 CASRSSPGVGYGYTF TGTGCCAGCAGATCATCACCAGGGGTAGGGTATGGCTACACCTTC
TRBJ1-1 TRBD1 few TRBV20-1 CSARRQGATNTEAFF TGCAGTGCTAGAAGGCAGGGGGCGACTAACACTGAAGCTTTCTTT
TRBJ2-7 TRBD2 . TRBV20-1 CSARASSGRVYEQYF TGCAGTGCTAGAGCGAGTAGCGGGAGGGTCTACGAGCAGTACTTC
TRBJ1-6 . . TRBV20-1 CSARSGQLSSYNSPLHF TGCAGTGCTAGGTCTGGCCAATTGAGCTCCTATAATTCACCCCTCCACTTT
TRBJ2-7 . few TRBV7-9 CASSTGSLYEQYF TGTGCCAGCAGCACCGGATCCCTCTACGAGCAGTACTTC
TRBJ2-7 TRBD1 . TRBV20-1 CSARGTGGGDSYEQYF TGCAGTGCTAGAGGGACAGGGGGCGGGGACTCCTACGAGCAGTACTTC
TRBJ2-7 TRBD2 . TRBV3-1 CASSQGLAGDPKQYF TGTGCCAGCAGCCAAGGACTAGCGGGAGATCCGAAGCAGTACTTC
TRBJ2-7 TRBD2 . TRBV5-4 CASSSRLAGIHEQYF TGTGCCAGCAGCTCCAGACTAGCGGGCATCCACGAGCAGTACTTC
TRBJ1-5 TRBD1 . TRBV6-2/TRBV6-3 CASRATGGYSNQPQHF TGTGCCAGCAGGGCTACAGGGGGGTATAGCAATCAGCCCCAGCATTTT
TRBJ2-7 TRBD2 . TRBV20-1 CSARSRLAVTTYEQYF TGCAGTGCTAGATCCAGACTAGCGGTAACCACCTACGAGCAGTACTTC
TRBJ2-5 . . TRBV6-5 CASSYNGSISETQYF TGCGCCAGCAGTTATAACGGGAGCATTTCGGAGACCCAGTACTTC
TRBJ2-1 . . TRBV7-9 CASSFNPYSEQFF TGTGCCAGCAGCTTCAACCCCTACAGTGAGCAGTTCTTC
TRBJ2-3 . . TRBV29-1 CSVPRSGRTDTQYF TGCAGCGTTCCGCGGAGCGGGCGCACAGATACGCAGTATTTT
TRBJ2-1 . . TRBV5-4 CASSTGTYQYNEQFF TGTGCCAGCAGCACCGGGACATACCAATACAATGAGCAGTTCTTC
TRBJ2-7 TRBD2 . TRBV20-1 CSARREGSYEQYF TGCAGTGCTAGACGGGAGGGGAGTTACGAGCAGTACTTC
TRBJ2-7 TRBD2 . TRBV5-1 CASSLAEVVTSAFYEQYF TGCGCCAGCAGCTTGGCAGAAGTTGTGACTAGCGCTTTCTACGAGCAGTACTTC
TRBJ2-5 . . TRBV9 CASSTGFLETQYF TGTGCCAGCAGCACAGGGTTTCTCGAGACCCAGTACTTC
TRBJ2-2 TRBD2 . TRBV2 CASSGTSGTGELFF TGTGCCAGCAGTGGGACTAGCGGGACCGGGGAGCTGTTTTTT
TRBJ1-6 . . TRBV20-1 CSARVDPRINSPLHF TGCAGTGCTAGAGTGGACCCGCGTATAAATTCACCCCTCCACTTT
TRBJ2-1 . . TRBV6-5 CASTQDNEQFF TGTGCCAGCACCCAGGACAATGAGCAGTTCTTC
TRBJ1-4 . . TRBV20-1 CSASGSTNEKLFF TGCAGTGCATCTGGGTCGACTAATGAAAAACTGTTTTTT
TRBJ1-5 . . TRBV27 CASSYGGEGQPQHF TGTGCCAGCAGTTACGGGGGGGAGGGTCAGCCCCAGCATTTT
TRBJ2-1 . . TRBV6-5 CASSRPGEQFF TGTGCCAGCAGCCGGCCTGGTGAGCAGTTCTTC
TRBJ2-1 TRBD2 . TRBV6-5 CASRPGLAGGGQFF TGTGCCAGCAGACCAGGACTAGCGGGAGGGGGGCAGTTCTTC
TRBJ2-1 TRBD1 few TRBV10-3 CAISTGGRLEEQFF TGTGCCATCAGTACAGGGGGCCGATTAGAGGAGCAGTTCTTC